The 24 T cell receptor beta chains below all came from one sample that was sequenced in a study of T-cell memory formation after mild COVID-19. From the 5' RACE reads, TCRdb called clonotypes with MiXCR, one entry per CDR3 protein. The table records more than 150,000 distinct CDR3 sequences, 15% to 20% of them present only once. The material sequenced was PBMCs or a T cell subset sorted from them (not recorded which). The receptors stem from a man aged 18 to 30 who had mild COVID-19 (a few samples of this study predate the infection). Cell type and time point are not known.

This rearrangement joins TRBV11-3 to TRBJ2-1; D is possibly TRBD1 (6 bases). Germline V CDR1 and CDR2: SGHNT, YENEEA. The CDR3 covers 16 residues. The ends were cut back, 2 bases at V and 6 bases at J, with 17 bases in the middle. The CDR3 reads CASSLRPDRIPNEQFF. CDR3 bases: TGTGCCAGCAGCTTACGCCCCGACAGGATCCCCAATGAGCAGTTCTTC.

This clonotype was detected a few times. V usage is TRBV4-1 and J usage is TRBJ2-2; 9 bases are shared with TRBD2. This CDR3 has 15 residues. Per the germline V gene, CDR1 is MGHRA and CDR2 is YSYEKL. V was pared by 4 bases and J by 6 bases, with 6 bases of the junction left unmatched. CDR3 in amino acids: CASSRAGGESGELFF. The CDR3, as DNA: TGCGCCAGCAGCCGAGCGGGGGGAGAGTCCGGGGAGCTGTTTTTT.

The chain joins TRBV4-1 to TRBJ1-4, with D possibly matching TRBD1 (6 bases). Germline-derived CDR1 and CDR2 are MGHRA and YSYEKL. V was shortened by 3 bases and J by 8 bases, with 22 bases between the two germline ends. CDR3 length: 17 amino acids. CDR3 DNA: TGCGCCAGCAGCCAGCTACCATACAGCCAGGGGTTCGAAAAACTGTTTTTT. Residues: CASSQLPYSQGFEKLFF.

For the CDR3, the DNA is TGCAGCGTGCAGCGAACTCAGGGTCTCGCTGAAGCTTTCTTT. Encoded protein: CSVQRTQGLAEAFF. This rearrangement joins TRBV29-1 to TRBJ1-1; a weak D match, TRBD1 (5 bases). This CDR3 spans 14 amino acids. Trimming removed 6 bases at V and 6 bases at J, with 20 bases between. Germline V lookup: CDR1 SQVTM, CDR2 ANQGSEA.

This clonotype showed up just a few times. The chain uses TRBV29-1 and TRBJ2-5; maybe TRBD2 (6 bases). Trimming removed 5 bases from V and 2 bases from J, with 18 bases in between. There are 15 residues in the CDR3. Germline V gene lookup returns CDR1 SQVTM and CDR2 ANQGSEA. DNA for the CDR3: TGCAGCGTTCCTTTCTGGGCGGGGCCACAAGAGACCCAGTACTTC. Amino acids: CSVPFWAGPQETQYF.

The genes are TRBV5-1 and TRBJ1-1; the match to TRBD1 covers 7 bases. The CDR3 contains 16 residues. The germline V gene has CDR1 SGHRS and CDR2 YFSETQ. Trimming cost V 4 bases and J 4 bases; bases outside gene matches: 13. The chain's CDR3 is CASSPRGWGRGTEAFF. In DNA form, the CDR3 reads TGCGCCAGCAGCCCCAGGGGGTGGGGGCGCGGCACTGAAGCTTTCTTT.

CDR3 sequence (DNA): TGTGCCAGCAGTCAAGGCGGGGGCCGGAGGGATGGCTACACCTTC. Amino acids: CASSQGGGRRDGYTF. The chain employs TRBV6-5 and TRBJ1-2, with a weak D call TRBD1 (6 bases). The V gene's germline CDR1 is MNHEY and CDR2 SVGAGI. The CDR3 totals 15 residues. Trimming pared 5 bases from V and 6 bases from J, leaving 19 bases between.

This clonotype was seen only once. The CDR3 nucleotides are TGTGCCAGCAGCCGAGGGGAAGGGACTGGAAACACCATATATTTT. Amino acids: CASSRGEGTGNTIYF. The V call is TRBV7-2, the J call TRBJ1-3, with D perhaps TRBD1 (5 bases). The CDR3 extends over 15 amino acids. Germline loops: CDR1 SGHTA, CDR2 FQGNSA. V lost 5 bases and J lost 2, with 13 bases in between.

V usage is TRBV12-3 or TRBV12-4 and J usage is TRBJ2-2; tentatively, D is TRBD1 (6 bases). The CDR3 length is 15 residues. Trimming removed 7 bases from V and 6 bases from J, with 18 bases in between. Here the CDR3 reads CASTIPDRLAGELFF. The CDR3, as DNA: TGTGCCAGCACTATCCCTGACAGGCTTGCCGGGGAGCTGTTTTTT.

This clonotype was seen a few times. This chain uses TRBV7-3 with TRBJ2-1; TRBD1 matches 7 bases. Trimming at V came to 6 bases and at J to 10 bases, leaving 9 bases not matched to a gene. The CDR3 consists of 13 residues. Germline V gene sequence: CDR1 SGHTA, CDR2 FQGTGA. CDR3 sequence reads: CASRLGDSGEQFF. In DNA form, the CDR3 reads TGTGCCAGCAGGTTAGGGGACAGTGGCGAGCAGTTCTTC.

J is TRBJ2-5 and V is TRBV7-9, with TRBD2 matching 9 bases. The V gene's germline CDR1 is SEHNR and CDR2 FQNEAQ (reference sequence). This CDR3 is built from 15 residues. The V segment lost 5 bases and the J segment 1 base; nucleotides outside the gene matches: 5. This CDR3 is CASSPTSGLQETQYF. CDR3 DNA: TGTGCCAGCAGCCCCACTAGCGGGCTCCAAGAGACCCAGTACTTC.

This clonotype was observed a handful of times. The chain links TRBV7-2 to TRBJ2-5; D perhaps matches TRBD2 (5 bases). The germline V gene has CDR1 SGHTA and CDR2 FQGNSA. The CDR3 has 14 amino acids. The germline V and J ends were trimmed by 5 bases and 2 bases, with 12 bases remaining between them. CDR3 residues: CASSASGNQETQYF. The CDR3 bases are TGTGCCAGCAGCGCCTCCGGGAATCAAGAGACCCAGTACTTC.

This chain connects TRBV10-3 to TRBJ2-3; no reliable D call. CDR1 and CDR2 (germline): ENHRY, SYGVKD. This CDR3 spans 14 amino acids. The ends were cut back, 0 bases at V and 2 bases at J, with 6 bases in the middle. CDR3 nucleotide sequence: TGTGCCATCAGTGAGTCGTTCGACACAGATACGCAGTATTTT. This codes for CAISESFDTDTQYF.

This clonotype has at least ten counts. This rearrangement joins TRBV5-5 to TRBJ1-6; 11 nucleotides line up with TRBD1. The CDR3 has 19 residues. V lost 1 base, J lost 14 bases, and 20 bases stayed unmatched. Germline assignment: CDR1 SGHKS and CDR2 YYEKEE (reference sequence). CDR3 coding DNA: TGTGCCAGCAGCTTGCGGACCCCCGGGACAGGGGGACCGGGTGTGTCCCTCCACTTT. Translation gives CASSLRTPGTGGPGVSLHF. The full variable domain, with the rest looked up from reference TRBV5-5 and TRBJ1-6, is DAGVTQSPTHLIKTRGQQVTLRCSPISGHKSVSWYQQVLGQGPQFIFQYYEKEERGRGNFPDRFSARQFPNYSSELNVNALLLGDSALYLCASSLRTPGTGGPGVSLHFGNGTRLTVT.

V gene TRBV7-2 combines with J gene TRBJ1-6; D is ambiguous. CDR3 length: 13 amino acids. Per germline, CDR1 SGHTA and CDR2 FQGNSA. V lost 2 bases and J 9 bases, leaving 8 bases between the germline ends. The CDR3: CASSLSRGSPLHF. Written as DNA, the CDR3 is TGTGCCAGCAGCTTATCCCGAGGTTCACCCCTCCACTTT.

This clonotype was counted at least ten times. The chain uses TRBV7-9 and TRBJ2-7; 7 bases line up with TRBD1. The CDR3 runs 14 residues. V trimming: 6 bases; J trimming: 2 bases; junction bases outside the gene matches: 7. Germline values: CDR1 SEHNR, CDR2 FQNEAQ (reference sequence). DNA for the CDR3: TGTGCCAGCAGTTGGGGACAGAGAGCCTACGAGCAGTACTTC. Translation gives CASSWGQRAYEQYF.

The table lists this clonotype with a few counts. CDR3 amino acids: CASSLGGGTREQYF. The CDR3 coding sequence is TGTGCCAGCAGTTTAGGCGGGGGGACTCGGGAGCAGTACTTC. This chain links TRBV27 with TRBJ2-7, with TRBD2 identical over 8 bases. The CDR3 consists of 14 residues. The ends lost 2 bases at V and 7 bases at J; junction bases unmatched: 7. The germline V gene has CDR1 MNHEY and CDR2 SMNVEV (reference sequence).

The table lists this clonotype with a few counts. The rearrangement uses TRBV19 and TRBJ2-2; 9 positions agree with TRBD2. The CDR3 extends over 14 amino acids. V trimming: 5 bases; J trimming: 6 bases; junction bases outside the gene matches: 4. Germline-derived CDR1 and CDR2 are LNHDA and SQIVND (reference sequence). The CDR3 DNA is TGTGCCAGTAGTTCGGGACTAGCTGCCGGGGAGCTGTTTTTT. Translating it yields CASSSGLAAGELFF. The whole variable domain, remainder taken from reference TRBV19 and TRBJ2-2, is DGGITQSPKYLFRKEGQNVTLSCEQNLNHDAMYWYRQDPGQGLRLIYYSQIVNDFQKGDIAEGYSVSREKKESFPLTVTSAQKNPTAFYLCASSSGLAAGELFFGEGSRLTVL.

The gene calls are TRBV12-3 or TRBV12-4 and TRBJ1-2, with D unresolved. The CDR3 runs to 11 residues. V lost 8 bases to trimming and J lost 8 bases, with 12 bases between them. Here the CDR3 reads CASRSREGYTF. The CDR3 bases are TGTGCCAGCCGGTCCCGGGAGGGCTACACCTTC.

This sequence joins TRBV5-1 and TRBJ2-7; 8 positions match TRBD1. The germline gives CDR1 SGHRS, CDR2 YFSETQ. The CDR3 loop spans 13 amino acids. V shed 4 bases and J 5 bases; nucleotides not matched to a gene: 5. The CDR3 sequence is CASSRSTGDEQYF. The CDR3 nucleotides read TGCGCCAGCAGCCGTTCGACAGGGGACGAGCAGTACTTC.

This clonotype came up many times. The chain uses TRBV12-3 or TRBV12-4 and TRBJ2-3, with 9 bases matching TRBD1. This CDR3 comprises 16 residues. V shed 6 bases, J shed 0 bases, and the junction held 7 bases outside the gene matches. CDR3 nucleotide sequence: TGTGCCAGCAGCCGTCGGGACAGGGCCAGCACAGATACGCAGTATTTT. Its translation: CASSRRDRASTDTQYF.

The chain is built from TRBV20-1 and TRBJ2-2; 8 bases line up with TRBD1. Per the germline V gene, CDR1 is DFQATT and CDR2 is SNEGSKA (reference sequence). The V segment lost 5 bases and the J segment 6 bases; nucleotides outside the gene matches: 5. CDR3 length: 13 amino acids. The CDR3: CSARRGRSGELFF. The CDR3 DNA is TGCAGTGCTCGCAGGGGGCGGTCCGGGGAGCTGTTTTTT.

This clonotype was detected a few times. The chain is built from TRBV7-2 and TRBJ1-1, with a weak D call TRBD1 (5 bases). The CDR3 is made up of 13 amino acids. Trimming pared 4 bases from V and 6 bases from J, leaving 12 bases between. Germline loops: CDR1 SGHTA, CDR2 FQGNSA. For the CDR3, the DNA is TGTGCCAGCAGCTGGAACTGGGGGTCTGAAGCTTTCTTT. Translating it yields CASSWNWGSEAFF.

The V and J genes are TRBV7-2 and TRBJ2-3; 8 bases agree with TRBD2. CDR1 SGHTA and CDR2 FQGNSA come from the germline V gene. This CDR3 comprises 14 residues. Trimming removed 2 bases from V and 6 bases from J; junction bases left unmatched: 4. The CDR3 spells CASSLSGLADTQYF. The CDR3 DNA sequence: TGTGCCAGCAGCTTAAGTGGACTAGCCGATACGCAGTATTTT.